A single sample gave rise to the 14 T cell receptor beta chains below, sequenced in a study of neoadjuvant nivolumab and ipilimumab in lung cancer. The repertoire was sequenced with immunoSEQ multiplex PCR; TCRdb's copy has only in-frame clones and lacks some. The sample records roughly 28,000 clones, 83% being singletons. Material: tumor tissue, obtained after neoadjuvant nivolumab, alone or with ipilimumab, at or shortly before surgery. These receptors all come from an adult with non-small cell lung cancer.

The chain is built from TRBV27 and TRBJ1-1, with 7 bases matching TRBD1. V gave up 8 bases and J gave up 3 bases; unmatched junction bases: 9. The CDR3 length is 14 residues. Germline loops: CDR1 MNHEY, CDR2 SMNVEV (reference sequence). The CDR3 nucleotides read TGTGCCAGCCGATGGACAGGCGATGACACTGAAGCTTTCTTT. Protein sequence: CASRWTGDDTEAFF.

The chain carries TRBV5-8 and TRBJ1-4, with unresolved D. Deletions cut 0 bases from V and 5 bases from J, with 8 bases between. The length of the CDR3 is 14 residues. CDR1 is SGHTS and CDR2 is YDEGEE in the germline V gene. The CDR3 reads CASSLVIRNEKLFF. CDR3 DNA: TGTGCCAGCAGCTTGGTGATCCGGAATGAAAAACTGTTTTTT.

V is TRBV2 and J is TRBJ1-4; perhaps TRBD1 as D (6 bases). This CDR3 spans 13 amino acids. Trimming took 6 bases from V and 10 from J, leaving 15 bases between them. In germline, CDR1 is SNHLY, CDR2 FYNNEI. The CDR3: CASSDRTVGKLFF. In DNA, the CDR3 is TGTGCCAGCAGCGACCGGACAGTAGGAAAACTGTTTTTT.

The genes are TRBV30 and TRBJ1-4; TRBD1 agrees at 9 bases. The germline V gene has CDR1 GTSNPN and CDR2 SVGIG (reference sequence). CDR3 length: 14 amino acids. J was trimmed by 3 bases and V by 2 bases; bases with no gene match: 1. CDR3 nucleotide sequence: TGTGCCTGGAGTCGGACAGGGGCTAATGAAAAACTGTTTTTT. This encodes CAWSRTGANEKLFF.

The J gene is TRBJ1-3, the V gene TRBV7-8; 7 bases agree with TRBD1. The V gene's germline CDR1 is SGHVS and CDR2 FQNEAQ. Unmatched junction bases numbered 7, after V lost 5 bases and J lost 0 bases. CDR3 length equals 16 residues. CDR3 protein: CASSRGTVSSGNTIYF. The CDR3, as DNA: TGTGCCAGCAGCCGAGGGACAGTGAGCTCTGGAAACACCATATATTTT.

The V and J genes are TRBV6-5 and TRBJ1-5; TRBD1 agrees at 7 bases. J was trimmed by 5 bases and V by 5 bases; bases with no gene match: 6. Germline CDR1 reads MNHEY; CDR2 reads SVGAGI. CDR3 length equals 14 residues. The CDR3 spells CASSQYRGHQPQHF. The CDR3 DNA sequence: TGTGCCAGCAGTCAATACAGGGGACATCAGCCCCAGCATTTT.

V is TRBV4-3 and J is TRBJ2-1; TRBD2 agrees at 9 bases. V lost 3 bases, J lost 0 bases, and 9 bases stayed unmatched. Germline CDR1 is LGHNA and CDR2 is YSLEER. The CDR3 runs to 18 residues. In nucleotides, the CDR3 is TGCGCCAGCAGCCAGAGGACTAGCGACGAAAGCTCCTACAATGAGCAGTTCTTC. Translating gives CASSQRTSDESSYNEQFF.

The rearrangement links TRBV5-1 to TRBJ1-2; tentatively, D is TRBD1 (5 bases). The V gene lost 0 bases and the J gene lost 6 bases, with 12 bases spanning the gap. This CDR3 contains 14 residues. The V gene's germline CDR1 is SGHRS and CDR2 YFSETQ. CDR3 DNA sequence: TGCGCCAGCAGCTTGGGACAGCGGGAGGATGGCTACACCTTC. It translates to CASSLGQREDGYTF. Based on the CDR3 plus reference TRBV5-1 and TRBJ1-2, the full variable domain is KAGVTQTPRYLIKTRGQQVTLSCSPISGHRSVSWYQQTPGQGLQFLFEYFSETQRNKGNFPGRFSGRQFSNSRSEMNVSTLELGDSALYLCASSLGQREDGYTFGSGTRLTVV.

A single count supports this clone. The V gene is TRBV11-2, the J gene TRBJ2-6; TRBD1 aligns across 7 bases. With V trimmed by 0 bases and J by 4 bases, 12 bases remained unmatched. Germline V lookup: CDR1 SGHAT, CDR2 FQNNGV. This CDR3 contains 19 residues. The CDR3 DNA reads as TGTGCCAGCAGCTTAGACTATAGTCGACAGGGTGCGGGGGCCAACGTCCTGACTTTC. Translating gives CASSLDYSRQGAGANVLTF.

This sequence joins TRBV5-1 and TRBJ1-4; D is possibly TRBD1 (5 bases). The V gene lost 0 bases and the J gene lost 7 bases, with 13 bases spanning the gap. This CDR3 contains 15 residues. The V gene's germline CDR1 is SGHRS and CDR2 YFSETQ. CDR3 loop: CASSLAMQGAEKLFF. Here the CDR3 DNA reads TGCGCCAGCAGCTTGGCCATGCAGGGCGCTGAAAAACTGTTTTTT.

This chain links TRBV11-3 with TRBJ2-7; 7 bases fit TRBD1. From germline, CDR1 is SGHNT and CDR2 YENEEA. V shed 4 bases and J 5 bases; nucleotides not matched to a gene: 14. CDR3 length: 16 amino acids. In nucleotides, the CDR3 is TGTGCCAGCAGCTCCCGACAGGGAAGGCCCCAAGACGAGCAGTACTTC. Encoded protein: CASSSRQGRPQDEQYF. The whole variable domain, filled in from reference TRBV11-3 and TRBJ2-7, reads EAGVVQSPRYKIIEKKQPVAFWCNPISGHNTLYWYLQNLGQGPELLIRYENEEAVDDSQLPKDRFSAERLKGVDSTLKIQPAELGDSAVYLCASSSRQGRPQDEQYFGPGTRLTVT.

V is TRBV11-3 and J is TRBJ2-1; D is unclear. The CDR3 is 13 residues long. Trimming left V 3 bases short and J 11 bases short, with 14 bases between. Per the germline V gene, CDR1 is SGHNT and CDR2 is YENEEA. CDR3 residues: CASSFERLSKQFF. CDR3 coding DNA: TGTGCCAGCAGCTTTGAACGCCTCTCTAAGCAGTTCTTC.

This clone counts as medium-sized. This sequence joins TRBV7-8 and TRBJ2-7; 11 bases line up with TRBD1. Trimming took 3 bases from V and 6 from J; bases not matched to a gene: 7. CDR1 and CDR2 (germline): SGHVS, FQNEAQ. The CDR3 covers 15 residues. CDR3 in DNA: TGTGCCAGCAGCTTTCTCCGGGACAGGGGGTTCGAGCAGTACTTC. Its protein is CASSFLRDRGFEQYF.

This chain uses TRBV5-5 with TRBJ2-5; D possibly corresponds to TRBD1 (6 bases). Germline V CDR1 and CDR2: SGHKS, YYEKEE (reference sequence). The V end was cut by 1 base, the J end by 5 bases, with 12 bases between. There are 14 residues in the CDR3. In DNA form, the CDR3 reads TGTGCCAGCAGCTTGTCACAGGGATCGGAGACCCAGTACTTC. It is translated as CASSLSQGSETQYF.